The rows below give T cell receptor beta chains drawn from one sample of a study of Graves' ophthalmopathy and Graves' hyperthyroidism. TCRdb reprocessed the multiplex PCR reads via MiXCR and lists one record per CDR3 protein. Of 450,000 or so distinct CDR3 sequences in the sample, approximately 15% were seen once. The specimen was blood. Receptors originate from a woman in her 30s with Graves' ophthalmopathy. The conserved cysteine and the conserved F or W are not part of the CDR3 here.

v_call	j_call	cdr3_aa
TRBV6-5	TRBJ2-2	ASSYRVFTGELF
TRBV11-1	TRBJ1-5	ASSASARSGPQPQH
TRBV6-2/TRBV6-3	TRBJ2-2	ASSRADTGELF
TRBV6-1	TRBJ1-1	ASSEVQHTDAF
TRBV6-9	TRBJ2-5	ASSWTSETQY
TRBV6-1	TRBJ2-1	ASSEGLAYNEQF
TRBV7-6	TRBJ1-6	ASSARTGLESPLH
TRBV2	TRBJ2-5	ASIKAGAQETQY
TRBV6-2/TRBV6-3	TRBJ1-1	ASRTGVLNTEAF
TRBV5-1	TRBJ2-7	ASSFWGDHEQY
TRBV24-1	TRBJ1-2	ATSDFPGQGAQGYT
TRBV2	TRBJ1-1	ASSDPRIEAF
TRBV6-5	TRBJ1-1	ASSYSKTGGTEAF
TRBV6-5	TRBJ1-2	ASSYSSNYGYT
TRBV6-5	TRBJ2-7	ASRPGGKYEQY
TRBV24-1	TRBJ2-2	ATSDLKQDTGELF
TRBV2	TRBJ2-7	ASSEVLSSYEQY
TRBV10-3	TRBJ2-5	AISQGGQETQY
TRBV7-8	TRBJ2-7	ASSRQGWGLDDEQY
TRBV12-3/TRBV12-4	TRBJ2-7	ASSAGTSSEQY
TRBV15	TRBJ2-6	ATTVYSSGANVLT
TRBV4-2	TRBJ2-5	ASSRGYWTSQETQY
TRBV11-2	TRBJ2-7	ASSLGHGSYEQY
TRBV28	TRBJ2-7	ASAYNAEQY
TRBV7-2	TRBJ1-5	ASSLGTGLSRPQH
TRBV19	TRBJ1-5	ASSVLGGSRGNQPQH
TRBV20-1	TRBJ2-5	SALGLAGGRETQY
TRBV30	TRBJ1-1	AWRDRDRGPDEAF
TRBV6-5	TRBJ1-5	ASSYAQESQH
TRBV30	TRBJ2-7	AWSVWGTASSYEQY
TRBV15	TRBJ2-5	ATSRGGSVETQY
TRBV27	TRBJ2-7	ASSRGGYYEQY
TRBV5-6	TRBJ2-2	ASSPSGTVYTGELF
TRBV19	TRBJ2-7	ASSGVIDYDQY
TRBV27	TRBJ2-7	ASSFASGPYEQY
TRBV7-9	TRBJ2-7	ASSRLGAGEQY